The 3 T cell receptor beta chains below all came from one sample that was sequenced in a study of shared clonotypes between healthy human individuals. Here immunoSEQ multiplex PCR was the method, and the copy in TCRdb shows in-frame clones only, minus some. This table holds fewer than 200,000 clones, approximately 92% found once. The sample consisted of naive CD4+ T cells sorted from blood. The subset: CD45RA+ positively selected. The origin of the receptors is a woman aged 25 to 39 in good health.

This clone was seen just once. The chain combines TRBV11-2 with TRBJ2-7, with D perhaps assigned TRBD1 or TRBD2 (5 bases each). V dropped 0 bases and J dropped 9 bases, with 18 bases sitting between them. CDR1 and CDR2 (germline): SGHAT, FQNNGV. The CDR3 is 15 amino acids. CDR3 sequence: CASSLDPVGTAVQYF. CDR3 in DNA: TGTGCCAGCAGCTTAGATCCGGTGGGGACGGCCGTGCAGTACTTC. The full variable domain, its missing parts supplied by reference TRBV11-2 and TRBJ2-7, is EAGVAQSPRYKIIEKRQSVAFWCNPISGHATLYWYQQILGQGPKLLIQFQNNGVVDDSQLPKDRFSAERLKGVDSTLKIQPAKLEDSAVYLCASSLDPVGTAVQYFGPGTRLTVT.

This chain connects TRBV14 to TRBJ2-3; D is uncertain. This CDR3 spans 13 amino acids. CDR1 SGHDN and CDR2 FVKESK come from the germline V gene. Trimming pared 5 bases from V and 2 bases from J, leaving 8 bases between. CDR3 amino acids: CASSEGITDTQYF. DNA for the CDR3: TGTGCCAGCAGCGAAGGGATCACAGATACGCAGTATTTT.

The chain has TRBV28 and TRBJ2-7; no clear D. Germline CDR1 and CDR2: MDHEN and SYDVKM. This CDR3 has 14 residues. Trimming removed 6 bases at V and 1 base at J, with 13 bases between. CDR3 coding DNA: TGTGCCAGCAGCTCCGCGGATCTATCCTACGAGCAGTACTTC. Protein: CASSSADLSYEQYF.